This TCR beta chain comes out of a study of T cell clusters in autoimmune cytopenias. Findings and caveats of the study: TRB repertoire shifts in secondary cytopenia and chronic lymphocytic leukemia mostly reflected lymphoma, not autoimmunity. The T cell clusters were defined only in silico, without experimental functional validation. A dominant lymphoma-associated repertoire apparently masked the cluster-lack signature in secondary cytopenia versus chronic lymphocytic leukemia.

TRB was amplified from approximately 250 ng of peripheral blood genomic DNA per sample. TRB rearrangements were amplified by touch-down multiplex PCR with mixed TRB-A/B primers. Each CDR3 protein gets one entry in TCRdb, which reprocessed the multiplex PCR reads and gives no DNA. Its listing shows thousands of distinct CDR3 sequences. The CDR3 covers 12 residues. CDR1 is SEHNR and CDR2 is FQNEAQ in the germline V gene (reference sequence). Note on this clonotype: Antigen unknown.

The genes are TRBV7-9 and TRBJ2-4; without DNA, the TCRdb call of TRBD1 cannot be checked. Sequencing input: peripheral blood. This clonotype was sampled from a human donor with an autoimmune cytopenia or autoimmune hepatitis (not recorded which). CDR3 in amino acids: CASSLEGGIQYF.